This entry concerns a single TCR beta chain. The method was immunoSEQ multiplex PCR; TCRdb's version includes in-frame clones alone and lacks a portion of them. The sample lists about 59,000 clones, about 93% occurring once. The CDR3 sequence is 13 residues long. With 2 bases clipped from V and 8 bases from J, the junction kept 5 bases outside the gene matches. Per germline, CDR1 GTSNPN and CDR2 SVGIG (reference sequence). The data were obtained in a study of blood T cell repertoires in COVID-19. J is TRBJ2-4 and V is TRBV30, with TRBD1 identical over 8 bases. The sample taken for sequencing was peripheral blood. This clonotype was obtained from a man at least 80 years old with acute or convalescent COVID-19. This CDR3 is CAWSQTGGDIQYF. The DNA of the CDR3 is TGTGCCTGGAGTCAAACAGGGGGAGACATTCAGTACTTC.